A single sample gave rise to the 27 T cell receptor beta chains below, sequenced in a study of blood T cell repertoires in COVID-19. Method: immunoSEQ multiplex PCR; TCRdb's copy keeps in-frame clones and lacks some. The repertoire holds fewer than 200,000 clones, with 82% as singletons. Input material: peripheral blood. These receptor sequences come from a woman between 70 and 85 years old with acute or convalescent COVID-19.

This chain connects TRBV6-6 to TRBJ2-5; 9 nucleotides agree with TRBD1. The length of the CDR3 is 13 residues. The germline V gene has CDR1 MNHNY and CDR2 SVGAGI (reference sequence). V shed 6 bases, J shed 9 bases, and the junction held 8 bases outside the gene matches. As DNA, the CDR3 is TGTGCCAGCAGCGGACAGGGGCCCTTGGCCCAGTACTTC. It is translated as CASSGQGPLAQYF.

The gene calls are TRBV28 and TRBJ2-7, with 9 bases identical to TRBD1. CDR3 length: 16 residues. V trimming: 4 bases; J trimming: 0 bases; junction bases outside the gene matches: 7. CDR1 MDHEN and CDR2 SYDVKM come from the germline V gene. DNA for the CDR3: TGTGCCAGCAGTTCTTCTTGGGACAGGGACTCCTACGAGCAGTACTTC. It encodes CASSSSWDRDSYEQYF.

The chain couples TRBV6-5 to TRBJ1-4, with D perhaps TRBD1 (5 bases). The CDR3 is 15 residues long. CDR1 MNHEY and CDR2 SVGAGI come from the germline V gene. Trimming pared 8 bases from V and 6 bases from J, leaving 19 bases between. CDR3 coding DNA: TGTGCCAGCCGAACCTCAGGGCATTTTGATGAAAAACTGTTTTTT. Translation gives CASRTSGHFDEKLFF.

The CDR3 sequence is CASSLRSSGGTDTQYF. DNA for the CDR3: TGTGCCAGCAGCTTAAGGAGCAGCGGGGGCACAGATACGCAGTATTTT. The rearrangement joins TRBV7-9 to TRBJ2-3; 7 nucleotides line up with TRBD2. V lost 2 bases, J lost 1 base, and 6 bases stayed unmatched. Germline assignment: CDR1 SEHNR and CDR2 FQNEAQ (reference sequence). The CDR3 consists of 16 residues.

The rearrangement joins TRBV5-1 to TRBJ1-2; 7 bases line up with TRBD1. V lost 0 bases to trimming and J lost 9 bases; unmatched junction nucleotides: 14. The CDR3 runs to 16 residues. The germline V gene has CDR1 SGHRS and CDR2 YFSETQ. The CDR3 here is CASSLGGQDGSVRYTF. The CDR3 DNA is TGCGCCAGCAGCTTGGGCGGACAGGACGGGAGCGTTCGCTACACCTTC.

This chain uses TRBV3-1 (or the pseudogene TRBV3-2) with TRBJ1-1, with D possibly being TRBD1 (5 bases). The CDR3 is 13 residues long. Trimming pared 4 bases from V and 4 bases from J, leaving 10 bases between. CDR1 LGHDT and CDR2 YNNKEL come from the germline V gene (reference sequence). The CDR3 region has the DNA TGTGCCAGCAGCCTTAGGGGATCCACTGAAGCTTTCTTT. It yields the protein CASSLRGSTEAFF.

This clone was recorded once. The genes are TRBV6-5 and TRBJ2-4; D possibly corresponds to TRBD2 (6 bases). The CDR3 is 15 amino acids. Between the trimmed V and J ends, which lost 5 bases and 0 bases, there was a span of 11 bases. Looked up from germline, CDR1 is MNHEY and CDR2 is SVGAGI. The CDR3 nucleotides read TGTGCCAGCAGTCCGCGGGAACTAGCCAAAAACATTCAGTACTTC. The encoded protein is CASSPRELAKNIQYF.

The chain is built from TRBV6-2 or TRBV6-3 and TRBJ1-5; D unresolved. The V gene lost 5 bases and the J gene lost 6 bases, with 11 bases spanning the gap. Germline CDR1 and CDR2: MNHEY and SVGEGT. The CDR3 consists of 13 residues. In DNA form, the CDR3 reads TGTGCCAGCAGTGAGGGTAGGAGTCAGCCCCAGCATTTT. This codes for CASSEGRSQPQHF.

The gene calls are TRBV28 and TRBJ1-2, with a possible D match to TRBD1 (5 bases). Germline values: CDR1 MDHEN, CDR2 SYDVKM. The V gene lost 3 bases and the J gene lost 8 bases, with 19 bases spanning the gap. The CDR3 runs to 15 residues. Here the CDR3 reads CASSLTQGSGGGYTF. The CDR3 DNA sequence: TGTGCCAGCAGTTTGACCCAGGGTTCCGGGGGAGGCTACACCTTC.

The chain carries TRBV4-2 and TRBJ2-1; 8 bases are a match to TRBD2. This CDR3 is 16 amino acids long. V shed 2 bases, J shed 7 bases, and the junction held 10 bases outside the gene matches. The germline CDR1 and CDR2 sequences are LGHNA and YNFKEQ. CDR3 in DNA: TGTGCCAGCAGCCAAAACAAGGGACTAGGGGTGAATGAGCAGTTCTTC. Amino acid sequence: CASSQNKGLGVNEQFF.

The V and J genes are TRBV28 and TRBJ2-7, with D perhaps matching TRBD1 (6 bases). CDR3 length: 13 residues. Germline CDR1 reads MDHEN; CDR2 reads SYDVKM. V was trimmed by 6 bases and J by 3 bases, leaving 12 bases between them. The CDR3 region has the DNA TGTGCCAGCAGGATCAGGGGAAACTACGAGCAGTACTTC. Protein product: CASRIRGNYEQYF.

This rearrangement joins TRBV5-5 to TRBJ2-5; a weak D match, TRBD2 (7 bases). V lost 4 bases and J 5 bases, leaving 15 bases between the germline ends. CDR3 length: 14 residues. From germline, CDR1 is SGHKS and CDR2 YYEKEE (reference sequence). The CDR3 bases are TGTGCCAGCAGCCCGACGGGGGGCGGGGAGACCCAGTACTTC. This gives the protein CASSPTGGGETQYF.

This chain connects TRBV6-2 or TRBV6-3 to TRBJ2-2, with D perhaps TRBD1 (5 bases). CDR1 is MNHEY, CDR2 SVGEGT, per germline. The CDR3 has 15 residues. V was cut by 3 bases and J by 4 bases, with 12 bases left in between. DNA of the CDR3: TGTGCCAGCAGTTATGGATACAGGAGCACCGGGGAGCTGTTTTTT. Protein product: CASSYGYRSTGELFF.

This clone was recorded once. The rearrangement links TRBV28 to TRBJ2-7; perhaps TRBD1 as D (5 bases). Per the germline V gene, CDR1 is MDHEN and CDR2 is SYDVKM. V lost 6 bases and J lost 5, with 23 bases in between. CDR3 length: 16 residues. For the CDR3, the DNA is TGTGCCAGCAGCCCCGGTGGGGTCAGGGTTATCCACGAGCAGTACTTC. Its protein is CASSPGGVRVIHEQYF. The complete variable domain, with remaining parts taken from reference TRBV28 and TRBJ2-7, reads DVKVTQSSRYLVKRTGEKVFLECVQDMDHENMFWYRQDPGLGLRLIYFSYDVKMKEKGDIPEGYSVSREKKERFSLILESASTNQTSMYLCASSPGGVRVIHEQYFGPGTRLTVT.

The gene calls are TRBV19 and TRBJ1-6; the match to TRBD1 covers 8 bases. Germline assignment: CDR1 LNHDA and CDR2 SQIVND (reference sequence). Trimming removed 7 bases from V and 1 base from J; junction bases left unmatched: 3. This CDR3 is built from 15 residues. The CDR3 reads CASTDRESYNSPLHF. In DNA form, the CDR3 reads TGTGCCAGTACGGACAGGGAGTCCTATAATTCACCCCTCCACTTT.

This rearrangement joins TRBV29-1 to TRBJ2-3; 8 bases fit TRBD1. V lost 2 bases to trimming and J lost 3 bases; unmatched junction nucleotides: 10. Germline V gives CDR1 SQVTM, CDR2 ANQGSEA. The CDR3 spans 16 residues. CDR3 in DNA: TGCAGCGTTGAAAACGTAGTCACAGGGGGAACAGATACGCAGTATTTT. Amino acid sequence: CSVENVVTGGTDTQYF.

This clone was recorded a few times. The chain couples TRBV3-1 (or the pseudogene TRBV3-2) to TRBJ1-6; tentatively, D is TRBD1 (5 bases). This CDR3 spans 16 amino acids. In germline, CDR1 is LGHDT, CDR2 YNNKEL (reference sequence). The V and J ends lost 1 base and 8 bases respectively, with 15 bases between them. The CDR3 region has the DNA TGTGCCAGCAGCCAAGGCCTGGGAGGGGCCCATTCACCCCTCCACTTT. This encodes CASSQGLGGAHSPLHF.

The chain combines TRBV14 with TRBJ2-5, with 12 nucleotides matching TRBD2. In germline, CDR1 is SGHDN, CDR2 FVKESK. This CDR3 is 16 amino acids long. Unmatched junction bases numbered 8, after V lost 4 bases and J lost 5 bases. The CDR3 spells CASSRLTSGGEETQYF. CDR3 coding DNA: TGTGCCAGCAGCCGATTGACTAGCGGGGGCGAGGAGACCCAGTACTTC.

V and J are TRBV7-9 and TRBJ2-1; 9 bases align to TRBD2. The CDR3 is 15 amino acids. V shed 5 bases and J 2 bases; nucleotides not matched to a gene: 4. Germline CDR1 and CDR2: SEHNR and FQNEAQ (reference sequence). The CDR3 nucleotides read TGTGCCAGCAGCGTTAGCGGGAGCCCCTACAATGAGCAGTTCTTC. Amino acids: CASSVSGSPYNEQFF.

This chain joins TRBV5-6 and TRBJ1-1; 8 bases match TRBD1. Germline V gene sequence: CDR1 SGHDT, CDR2 YYEEEE. V was pared by 4 bases and J by 2 bases, with 16 bases of the junction left unmatched. The CDR3 runs 18 residues. The CDR3 DNA reads TGTGCCAGCAGCCTCGGCCAGGGACAGGTGACATTCAACACTGAAGCTTTCTTT. Residues: CASSLGQGQVTFNTEAFF.

On this clone: A junction end diverges from the germline sequence, so it may reflect a read error. This chain connects TRBV7-2 to TRBJ2-3, with 16 positions matching TRBD2. Germline V CDR1 and CDR2: SGHTA, FQGNSA. CDR3 length: 20 residues. The DNA of the CDR3 is TGTGCCAGCAGCCTAGCCGGGACTAGCGGGGGGGCTCTGCCCACAGATACGCAGTATTTT. Translation: CASSLAGTSGGALPTDTQYF.

Comments on this clone: The conserved phenylalanine or tryptophan normally closing the CDR3 is absent here, so this likely arose from a read error. No DNA is shown, since the ends of the CDR3 on it are uncertain; the CDR3 is the one TCRdb lists. The rearrangement links TRBV28 to TRBJ2-3; the table's D call, TRBD2, has no DNA check behind it. The CDR3 is 13 residues long, ends included. Per germline, CDR1 MDHEN and CDR2 SYDVKM. This CDR3 reads CASSLPTSGGLPI.

The chain joins TRBV7-2 to TRBJ2-3, with TRBD2 matching 14 bases. CDR1 is SGHTA, CDR2 FQGNSA, per germline. The J segment lost 8 bases and the V segment lost 4 bases, leaving 8 bases of the junction unmatched. The CDR3 is 16 residues long. Written as DNA, the CDR3 is TGTGCCAGCAGCTCCGGGACTAGCGGGGGATGGGGTACGCAGTATTTT. Translating it yields CASSSGTSGGWGTQYF.

This clone was counted many times. The chain joins TRBV4-2 to TRBJ2-7, with TRBD2 matching over 7 bases. CDR1 and CDR2 from the germline V gene are LGHNA and YNFKEQ. The CDR3 sequence is 15 residues long. Trimming cost V 1 base and J 2 bases; bases outside gene matches: 5. DNA for the CDR3: TGTGCCAGCAGCCAAGGAGCTAGCGGAGCCTACGAGCAGTACTTC. This sequence encodes CASSQGASGAYEQYF.

This clone was detected once. The CDR3 reads CASSQNRNTEAFF. The CDR3 nucleotides read TGTGCCAGCAGTCAAAACAGGAACACTGAAGCTTTCTTT. The chain joins TRBV6-5 to TRBJ1-1; no definite D call. Per germline, CDR1 MNHEY and CDR2 SVGAGI. CDR3 length: 13 residues. V was trimmed by 5 bases and J by 1 base, leaving 8 bases between them.

The chain links TRBV6-5 to TRBJ1-2, with TRBD1 identical over 9 bases. J gave up 3 bases and V 5 bases, and 4 bases lay outside the gene matches. From germline, CDR1 is MNHEY and CDR2 SVGAGI. This CDR3 is 14 amino acids long. Written as DNA, the CDR3 is TGTGCCAGCAGTAGGACAGGGGAAGACTATGGCTACACCTTC. Translation: CASSRTGEDYGYTF.

Written as DNA, the CDR3 is TGTGCCAGCAGTTTAGGAACTAGCGATGAGCAGTTCTTC. This encodes CASSLGTSDEQFF. The chain carries TRBV12-3 or TRBV12-4 and TRBJ2-1, with TRBD2 identical over 7 bases. This CDR3 comprises 13 residues. Losses at the gene ends were 1 base for V and 8 bases for J; bases not matched to a gene: 2.